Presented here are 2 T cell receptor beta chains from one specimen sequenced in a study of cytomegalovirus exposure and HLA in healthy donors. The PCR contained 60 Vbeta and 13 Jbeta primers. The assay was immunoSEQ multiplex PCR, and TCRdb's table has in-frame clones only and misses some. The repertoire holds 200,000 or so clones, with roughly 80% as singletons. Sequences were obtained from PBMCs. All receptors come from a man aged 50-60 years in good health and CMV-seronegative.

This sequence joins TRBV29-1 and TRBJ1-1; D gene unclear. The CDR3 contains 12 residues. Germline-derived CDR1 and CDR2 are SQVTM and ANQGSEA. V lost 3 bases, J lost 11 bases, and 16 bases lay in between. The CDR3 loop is CSVDVTRKEAFF. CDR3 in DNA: TGCAGCGTTGATGTGACGCGTAAGGAGGCTTTCTTT. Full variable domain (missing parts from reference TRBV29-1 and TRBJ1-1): SAVISQKPSRDICQRGTSLTIQCQVDSQVTMMFWYRQQPGQSLTLIATANQGSEATYESGFVIDKFPISRPNLTFSTLTVSNMSPEDSSIYLCSVDVTRKEAFFGQGTRLTVV.

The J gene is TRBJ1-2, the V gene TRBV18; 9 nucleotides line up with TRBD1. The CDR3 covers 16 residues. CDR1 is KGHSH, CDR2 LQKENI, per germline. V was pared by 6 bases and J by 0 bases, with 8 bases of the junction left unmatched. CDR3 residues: CASSFDRGTTNYGYTF. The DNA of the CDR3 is TGTGCCAGCTCGTTTGACAGGGGGACCACTAACTATGGCTACACCTTC.